Listed below are T cell receptor beta chains from one sample, sequenced in a study of OX40 agonist ivuxolimab in advanced cancers. Libraries were prepared by immunoSEQ multiplex PCR; TCRdb keeps only in-frame clonotypes and omits some of them. The data hold approximately 81,000 clones, with 88% observed a single time. Sequenced here: CD4+ or CD8+ T cells sorted from blood, sampled in a trial of the OX40 agonist ivuxolimab. Receptors were obtained from an adult with an advanced solid tumor such as melanoma, head and neck, liver or kidney cancer. The CDR3 runs from the conserved cysteine through the conserved F or W. The size entry is marked missing in some rows and otherwise reads once, few, many or a size class.

j_call: TRBJ2-2
clone_size: NA
cdr3_length: 13
v_call: TRBV6-4
cdr3_aa: CASSDPGAGELFF

j_call: TRBJ2-2
clone_size: NA
cdr3_length: 12
v_call: TRBV11-3
cdr3_aa: CASSQGTGELFF

j_call: TRBJ1-1
clone_size: NA
cdr3_length: 12
v_call: TRBV9
cdr3_aa: CASSGRQGRAFF

j_call: TRBJ1-3
clone_size: NA
cdr3_length: 16
v_call: TRBV18
cdr3_aa: CASSGGQSNSGNTIYF

j_call: TRBJ2-7
clone_size: NA
cdr3_length: 11
v_call: TRBV6-5
cdr3_aa: CASKSGYEQYF

j_call: TRBJ2-5
clone_size: NA
cdr3_length: 15
v_call: TRBV5-1
cdr3_aa: CASSLQTGSEETQYF

j_call: TRBJ2-6
clone_size: NA
cdr3_length: 17
v_call: TRBV11-3
cdr3_aa: CASSPGSAYSGANVLTF

j_call: TRBJ2-5
clone_size: NA
cdr3_length: 15
v_call: TRBV28
cdr3_aa: CASSPTSGHQETQYF

j_call: TRBJ2-1
clone_size: few
cdr3_length: 15
v_call: TRBV6-4
cdr3_aa: CASSEYSGGNNEQFF

j_call: TRBJ2-7
clone_size: NA
cdr3_length: 16
v_call: TRBV7-2
cdr3_aa: CASSLRFGSDAYEQYF

j_call: TRBJ2-2
clone_size: NA
cdr3_length: 12
v_call: TRBV6-6
cdr3_aa: CASSRGRRELFF

j_call: TRBJ2-5
clone_size: NA
cdr3_length: 15
v_call: TRBV2
cdr3_aa: CASSYSGTDQETQYF

j_call: TRBJ1-4
clone_size: NA
cdr3_length: 16
v_call: TRBV4-3
cdr3_aa: CASSQEGETGEEKLFF

j_call: TRBJ2-3
clone_size: NA
cdr3_length: 11
v_call: TRBV14
cdr3_aa: CASSHGDTQYF

j_call: TRBJ1-1
clone_size: NA
cdr3_length: 16
v_call: TRBV2
cdr3_aa: CASSEVQTGINTEAFF

j_call: TRBJ1-3
clone_size: NA
cdr3_length: 14
v_call: TRBV27
cdr3_aa: CASSSQGPGNTIYF

j_call: TRBJ2-1
clone_size: NA
cdr3_length: 16
v_call: TRBV7-2
cdr3_aa: CASSFSTRAAGLEQFF

j_call: TRBJ2-7
clone_size: NA
cdr3_length: 16
v_call: TRBV18
cdr3_aa: CASSPGSDRASYEQYF

j_call: TRBJ2-1
clone_size: NA
cdr3_length: 13
v_call: TRBV29-1
cdr3_aa: CSVEDPLGSEQFF

j_call: TRBJ1-4
clone_size: NA
cdr3_length: 14
v_call: TRBV15
cdr3_aa: CATSRGLPGQGGSF

j_call: TRBJ2-7
clone_size: NA
cdr3_length: 12
v_call: TRBV6-1
cdr3_aa: CASSVNAYEQYF

j_call: TRBJ1-1
clone_size: once
cdr3_length: 13
v_call: TRBV6-1
cdr3_aa: CASNRPQNTEAFF

j_call: TRBJ1-2
clone_size: NA
cdr3_length: 11
v_call: TRBV29-1
cdr3_aa: CSVGTGYGYTF

j_call: TRBJ1-2
clone_size: once
cdr3_length: 16
v_call: TRBV25-1
cdr3_aa: CASSVTSGQGPNGYTF

j_call: TRBJ2-5
clone_size: NA
cdr3_length: 14
v_call: TRBV5-1
cdr3_aa: CASSPDRAGETQYF

j_call: TRBJ1-1
clone_size: NA
cdr3_length: 16
v_call: TRBV19
cdr3_aa: CASSAGTALRNTEAFF

j_call: TRBJ2-7
clone_size: NA
cdr3_length: 14
v_call: TRBV5-1
cdr3_aa: CASSSGTGTYEQYF

j_call: TRBJ1-1
clone_size: NA
cdr3_length: 15
v_call: TRBV28
cdr3_aa: CASSPPGSGNTEAFF

j_call: TRBJ1-2
clone_size: once
cdr3_length: 14
v_call: TRBV9
cdr3_aa: CASNLGGDRAQCTF

j_call: TRBJ1-3
clone_size: few
cdr3_length: 15
v_call: TRBV11-2
cdr3_aa: CASSLGSRDTHTIYF

j_call: TRBJ2-7
clone_size: NA
cdr3_length: 15
v_call: TRBV5-6
cdr3_aa: CASSLVGQGVKEQYF

j_call: TRBJ2-1
clone_size: NA
cdr3_length: 13
v_call: TRBV19
cdr3_aa: CASRSDSYNEQFF

j_call: TRBJ1-2
clone_size: NA
cdr3_length: 15
v_call: TRBV7-2
cdr3_aa: CASSSDGKSYYGYTF

j_call: TRBJ2-2
clone_size: NA
cdr3_length: 15
v_call: TRBV18
cdr3_aa: CASSPGTGNTGELFF

j_call: TRBJ1-2
clone_size: NA
cdr3_length: 14
v_call: TRBV4-3
cdr3_aa: CASSQDNSYYGYTF

j_call: TRBJ2-1
clone_size: NA
cdr3_length: 14
v_call: TRBV4-2
cdr3_aa: CASSHDTWGNEQFF

j_call: TRBJ2-2
clone_size: NA
cdr3_length: 17
v_call: TRBV19
cdr3_aa: CASSIDLPGADTGELFF

j_call: TRBJ1-2
clone_size: NA
cdr3_length: 15
v_call: TRBV28
cdr3_aa: CASSSAPPASYGYTF

j_call: TRBJ1-6
clone_size: NA
cdr3_length: 18
v_call: TRBV5-1
cdr3_aa: CASSLDRGLDRGNSPLHF

j_call: TRBJ1-5
clone_size: NA
cdr3_length: 13
v_call: TRBV28
cdr3_aa: CASSRGGRQPQHF

j_call: TRBJ1-6
clone_size: NA
cdr3_length: 16
v_call: TRBV28
cdr3_aa: CASSLEGGAGNSPLHF

j_call: TRBJ2-5
clone_size: NA
cdr3_length: 15
v_call: TRBV18
cdr3_aa: CASSRRDKEGETPYF

j_call: TRBJ1-1
clone_size: NA
cdr3_length: 15
v_call: TRBV5-1
cdr3_aa: CASSPDRGLNTEAFF

j_call: TRBJ2-1
clone_size: NA
cdr3_length: 16
v_call: TRBV5-1
cdr3_aa: CASSPTGTASYNEQFF

j_call: TRBJ2-5
clone_size: NA
cdr3_length: 14
v_call: TRBV7-6
cdr3_aa: CASIPTRGGETQYF

j_call: TRBJ2-7
clone_size: NA
cdr3_length: 12
v_call: TRBV28
cdr3_aa: CAGQGDVGEQYF

j_call: TRBJ2-3
clone_size: NA
cdr3_length: 14
v_call: TRBV5-4
cdr3_aa: CASSLTGYTDTQYF

j_call: TRBJ1-2
clone_size: few
cdr3_length: 14
v_call: TRBV7-9
cdr3_aa: CASAPGQRTDGYTF

j_call: TRBJ1-1
clone_size: NA
cdr3_length: 14
v_call: TRBV4-1
cdr3_aa: CASSQDTRRVQAFF

j_call: TRBJ2-7
clone_size: NA
cdr3_length: 15
v_call: TRBV9
cdr3_aa: CASSPGRQGAVEQYF

j_call: TRBJ1-1
clone_size: once
cdr3_length: 14
v_call: TRBV5-4
cdr3_aa: CASSYTSMNTEAFF